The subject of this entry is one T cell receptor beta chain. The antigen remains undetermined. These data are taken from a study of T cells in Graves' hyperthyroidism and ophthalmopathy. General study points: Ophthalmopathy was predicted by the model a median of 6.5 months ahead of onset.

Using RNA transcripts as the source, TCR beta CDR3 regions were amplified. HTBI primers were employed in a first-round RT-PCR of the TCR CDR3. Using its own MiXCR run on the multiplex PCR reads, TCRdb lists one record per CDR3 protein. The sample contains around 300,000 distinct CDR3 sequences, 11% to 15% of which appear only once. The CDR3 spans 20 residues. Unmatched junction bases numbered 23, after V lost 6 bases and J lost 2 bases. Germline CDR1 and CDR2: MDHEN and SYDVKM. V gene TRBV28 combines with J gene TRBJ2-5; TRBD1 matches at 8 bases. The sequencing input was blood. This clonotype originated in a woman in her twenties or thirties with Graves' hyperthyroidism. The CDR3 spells CASSKLNLGTGVSRQETQYF. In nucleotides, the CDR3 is TGTGCCAGCAGCAAACTCAACCTCGGGACAGGTGTGTCTAGGCAAGAGACCCAGTACTTC.